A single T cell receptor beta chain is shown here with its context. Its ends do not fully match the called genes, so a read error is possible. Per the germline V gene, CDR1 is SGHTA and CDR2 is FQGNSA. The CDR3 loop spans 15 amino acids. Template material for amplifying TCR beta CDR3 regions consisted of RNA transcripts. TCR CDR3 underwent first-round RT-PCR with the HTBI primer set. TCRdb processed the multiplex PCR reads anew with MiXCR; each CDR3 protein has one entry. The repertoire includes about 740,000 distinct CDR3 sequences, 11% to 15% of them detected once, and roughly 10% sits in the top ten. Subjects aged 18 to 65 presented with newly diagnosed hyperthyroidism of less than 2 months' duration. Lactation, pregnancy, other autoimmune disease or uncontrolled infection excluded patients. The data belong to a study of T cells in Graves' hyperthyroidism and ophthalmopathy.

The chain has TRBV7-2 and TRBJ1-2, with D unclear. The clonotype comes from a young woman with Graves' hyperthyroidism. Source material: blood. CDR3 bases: TGTGCCAGCAGCTTACAGATCGGACTAGGCTATAGCTACACCTTC. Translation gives CASSLQIGLGYSYTF.